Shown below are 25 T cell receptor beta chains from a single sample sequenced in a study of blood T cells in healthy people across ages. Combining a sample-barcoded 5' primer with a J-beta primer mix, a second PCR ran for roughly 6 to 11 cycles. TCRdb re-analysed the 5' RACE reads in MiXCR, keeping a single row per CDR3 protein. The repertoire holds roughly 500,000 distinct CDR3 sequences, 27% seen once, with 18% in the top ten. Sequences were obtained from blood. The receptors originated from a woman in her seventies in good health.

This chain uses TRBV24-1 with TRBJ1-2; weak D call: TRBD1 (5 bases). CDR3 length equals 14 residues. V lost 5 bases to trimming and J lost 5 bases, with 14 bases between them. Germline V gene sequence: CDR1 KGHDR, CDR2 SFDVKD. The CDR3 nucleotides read TGTGCCACCAGTGGCATAAGCGAGGGGTATGGCTACACCTTC. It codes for CATSGISEGYGYTF.

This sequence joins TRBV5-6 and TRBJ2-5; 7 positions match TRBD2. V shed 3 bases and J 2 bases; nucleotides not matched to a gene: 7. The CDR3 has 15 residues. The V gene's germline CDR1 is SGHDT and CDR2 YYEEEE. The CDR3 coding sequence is TGTGCCAGCAGCTGGGGGACTACTCCTCAAGAGACCCAGTACTTC. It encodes CASSWGTTPQETQYF.

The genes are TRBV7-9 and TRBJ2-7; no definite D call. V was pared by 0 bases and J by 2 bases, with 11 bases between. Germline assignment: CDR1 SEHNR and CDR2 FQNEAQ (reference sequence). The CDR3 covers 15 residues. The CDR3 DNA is TGTGCCAGCAGCTTAGCGTCAGGCCCCACCTACGAGCAGTACTTC. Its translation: CASSLASGPTYEQYF. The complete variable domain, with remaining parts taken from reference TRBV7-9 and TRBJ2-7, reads DTGVSQNPRHKITKRGQNVTFRCDPISEHNRLYWYRQTLGQGPEFLTYFQNEAQLEKSRLLSDRFSAERPKGSFSTLEIQRTEQGDSAMYLCASSLASGPTYEQYFGPGTRLTVT.

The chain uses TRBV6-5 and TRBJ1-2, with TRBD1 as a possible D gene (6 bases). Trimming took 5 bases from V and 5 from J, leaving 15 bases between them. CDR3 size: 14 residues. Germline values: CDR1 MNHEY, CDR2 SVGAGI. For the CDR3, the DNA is TGTGCCAGCAGTCCAACAGGGTTTGGATATGGCTACACCTTC. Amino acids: CASSPTGFGYGYTF.

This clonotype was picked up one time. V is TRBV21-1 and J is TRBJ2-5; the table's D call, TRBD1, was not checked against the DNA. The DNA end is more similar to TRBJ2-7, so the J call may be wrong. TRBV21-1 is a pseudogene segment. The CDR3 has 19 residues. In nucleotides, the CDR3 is TGTGCCAGCAGGACTCCGCGCGGCTTAACAGGGGATGGAGCCTGCGAGCAGTACTTC. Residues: CASRTPRGLTGDGACEQYF.

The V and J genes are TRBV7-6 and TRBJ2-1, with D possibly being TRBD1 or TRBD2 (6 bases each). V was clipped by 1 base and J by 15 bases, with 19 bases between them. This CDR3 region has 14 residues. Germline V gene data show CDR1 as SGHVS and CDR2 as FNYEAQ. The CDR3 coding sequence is TGTGCCAGCAGCTTAGAAGGGGGGAATAGGGTTTGGTTCTTC. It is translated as CASSLEGGNRVWFF.

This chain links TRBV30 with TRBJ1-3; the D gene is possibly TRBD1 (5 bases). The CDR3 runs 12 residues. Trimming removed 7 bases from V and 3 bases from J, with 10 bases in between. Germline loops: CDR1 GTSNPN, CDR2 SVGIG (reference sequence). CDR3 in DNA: TGTGCCTCGGGACTGCTTGGAAACACCATATATTTT. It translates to CASGLLGNTIYF.

The DNA of the CDR3 is TGTGCCACCAGTGTACCCGGGACAGGGGTCCAAGAGACCCAGTACTTC. Amino acid sequence: CATSVPGTGVQETQYF. The rearrangement uses TRBV24-1 and TRBJ2-5; 10 bases align to TRBD1. Germline trimming cut 5 bases from V and 1 base from J; bases unmatched to any gene: 6. The germline V gene encodes CDR1 KGHDR and CDR2 SFDVKD. The CDR3 length is 16 residues.

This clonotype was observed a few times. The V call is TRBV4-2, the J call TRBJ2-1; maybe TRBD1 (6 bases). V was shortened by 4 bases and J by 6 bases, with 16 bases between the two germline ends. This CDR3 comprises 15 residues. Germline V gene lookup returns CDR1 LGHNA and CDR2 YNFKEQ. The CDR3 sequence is CASSPGASLLNEQFF. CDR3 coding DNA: TGTGCCAGCAGCCCAGGGGCTAGCCTACTCAATGAGCAGTTCTTC.

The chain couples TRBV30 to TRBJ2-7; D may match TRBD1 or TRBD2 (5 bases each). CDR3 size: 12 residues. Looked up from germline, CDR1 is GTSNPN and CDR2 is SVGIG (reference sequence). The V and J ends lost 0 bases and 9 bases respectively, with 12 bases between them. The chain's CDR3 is CAWSVGVRVQYF. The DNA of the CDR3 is TGTGCCTGGAGTGTGGGGGTAAGGGTGCAGTACTTC.

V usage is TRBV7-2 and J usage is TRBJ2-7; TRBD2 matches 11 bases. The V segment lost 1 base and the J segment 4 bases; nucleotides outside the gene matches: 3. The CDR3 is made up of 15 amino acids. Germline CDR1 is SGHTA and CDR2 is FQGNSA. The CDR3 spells CASSLEGTSGYEQYF. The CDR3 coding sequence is TGTGCCAGCAGCTTAGAAGGGACTAGCGGATACGAGCAGTACTTC.

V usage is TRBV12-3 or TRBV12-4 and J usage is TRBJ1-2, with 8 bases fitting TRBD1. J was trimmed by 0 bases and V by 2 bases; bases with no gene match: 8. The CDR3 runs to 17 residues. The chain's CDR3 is CASSLWSGGPTNYGYTF. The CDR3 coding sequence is TGTGCCAGCAGTTTATGGTCAGGGGGCCCCACTAACTATGGCTACACCTTC.

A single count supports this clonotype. The CDR3 reads CASSSNGGTGSYGYTF. CDR3 DNA sequence: TGTGCCAGCAGCTCCAACGGCGGGACAGGATCCTATGGCTACACCTTC. The chain is built from TRBV7-2 and TRBJ1-2; TRBD1 matches 8 bases. Germline V CDR1 and CDR2: SGHTA, FQGNSA. The CDR3 spans 16 residues. The junction had 11 bases not matched to a gene; V was cut back by 4 bases and J by 4 bases.

The CDR3 DNA follows: TGTGCCAGCAATAGTTTTGGGCGGGGCGGGTACTCACCCCTCCACTTT. Translation gives CASNSFGRGGYSPLHF. The chain joins TRBV2 to TRBJ1-6, with D possibly TRBD1 on 5 matching bases. Per germline, CDR1 SNHLY and CDR2 FYNNEI. This CDR3 is 16 amino acids long. Trimming stripped 7 bases from V and 10 bases from J, with 23 bases between.

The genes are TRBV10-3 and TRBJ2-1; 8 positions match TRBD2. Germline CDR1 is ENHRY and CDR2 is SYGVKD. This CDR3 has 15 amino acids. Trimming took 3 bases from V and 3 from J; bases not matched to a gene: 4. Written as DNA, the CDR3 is TGTGCCATCAGTGACACCGGGGGGGACTACAATGAGCAGTTCTTC. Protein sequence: CAISDTGGDYNEQFF.

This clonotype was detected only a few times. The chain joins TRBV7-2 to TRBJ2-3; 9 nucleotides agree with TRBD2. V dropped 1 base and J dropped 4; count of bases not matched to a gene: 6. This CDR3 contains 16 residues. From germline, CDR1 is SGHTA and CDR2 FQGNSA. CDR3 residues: CASSLVGSGGADTQYF. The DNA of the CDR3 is TGTGCCAGCAGCTTAGTGGGTAGCGGGGGAGCAGATACGCAGTATTTT.

The CDR3 spells CASSLGSSGSGELFF. DNA for the CDR3: TGTGCCAGCAGCTTGGGGTCTAGCGGCTCCGGGGAGCTGTTTTTT. The chain employs TRBV5-5 and TRBJ2-2; TRBD2 agrees at 7 bases. The CDR3 is 15 amino acids. Germline values: CDR1 SGHKS, CDR2 YYEKEE (reference sequence). The trim removed 0 bases at V and 6 bases at J, leaving 5 bases unmatched.

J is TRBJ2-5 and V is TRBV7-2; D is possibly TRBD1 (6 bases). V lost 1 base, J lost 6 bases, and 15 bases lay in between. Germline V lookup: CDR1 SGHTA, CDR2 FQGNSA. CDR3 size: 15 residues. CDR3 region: CASSLGAQGKKTQYF. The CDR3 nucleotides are TGTGCCAGCAGCTTAGGGGCACAGGGCAAAAAGACCCAGTACTTC.

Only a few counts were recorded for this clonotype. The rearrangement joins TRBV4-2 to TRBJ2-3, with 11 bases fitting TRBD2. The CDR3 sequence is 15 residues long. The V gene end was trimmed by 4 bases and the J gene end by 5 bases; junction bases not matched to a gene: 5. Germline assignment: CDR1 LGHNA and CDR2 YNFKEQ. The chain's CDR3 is CASSPWTSGQDTQYF. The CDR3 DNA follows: TGTGCCAGCAGCCCTTGGACTAGCGGGCAAGATACGCAGTATTTT.

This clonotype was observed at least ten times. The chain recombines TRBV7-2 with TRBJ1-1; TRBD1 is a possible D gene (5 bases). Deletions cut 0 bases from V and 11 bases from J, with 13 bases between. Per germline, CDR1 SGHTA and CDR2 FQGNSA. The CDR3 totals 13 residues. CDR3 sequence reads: CASSLAPGAVAFF. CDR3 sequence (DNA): TGTGCCAGCAGCTTAGCGCCCGGGGCAGTTGCTTTCTTT.

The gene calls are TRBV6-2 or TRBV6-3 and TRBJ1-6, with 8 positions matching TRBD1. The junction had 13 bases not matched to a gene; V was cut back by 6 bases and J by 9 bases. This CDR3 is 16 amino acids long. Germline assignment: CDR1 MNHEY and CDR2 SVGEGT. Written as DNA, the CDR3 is TGTGCCAGCAGCGTTGGAAATGGACAGGGAGGTTCACCCCTCCACTTT. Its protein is CASSVGNGQGGSPLHF.

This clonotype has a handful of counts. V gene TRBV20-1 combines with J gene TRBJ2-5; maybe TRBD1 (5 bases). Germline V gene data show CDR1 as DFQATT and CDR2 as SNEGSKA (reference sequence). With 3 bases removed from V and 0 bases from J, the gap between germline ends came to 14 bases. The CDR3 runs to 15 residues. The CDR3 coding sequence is TGCAGTGCTAGCGACAGCCGCTTGTACCAAGAGACCCAGTACTTC. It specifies CSASDSRLYQETQYF.

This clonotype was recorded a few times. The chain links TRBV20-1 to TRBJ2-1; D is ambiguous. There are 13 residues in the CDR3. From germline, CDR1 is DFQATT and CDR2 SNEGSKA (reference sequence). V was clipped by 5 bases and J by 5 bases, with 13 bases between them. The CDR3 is CSAPLEWNNEQFF. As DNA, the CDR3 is TGCAGTGCTCCGCTAGAGTGGAACAATGAGCAGTTCTTC.

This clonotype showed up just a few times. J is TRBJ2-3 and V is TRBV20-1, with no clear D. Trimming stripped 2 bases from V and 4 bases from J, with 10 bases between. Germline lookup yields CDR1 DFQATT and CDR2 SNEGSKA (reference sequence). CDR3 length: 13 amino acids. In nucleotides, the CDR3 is TGCAGTGCTAGAATTCCTCCAGCAGATACGCAGTATTTT. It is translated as CSARIPPADTQYF.

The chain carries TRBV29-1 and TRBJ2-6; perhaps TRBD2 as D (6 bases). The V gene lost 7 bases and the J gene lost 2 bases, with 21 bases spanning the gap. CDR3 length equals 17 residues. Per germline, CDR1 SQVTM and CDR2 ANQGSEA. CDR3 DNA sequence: TGCAGCGCCTACCTCACATCCTGGGAGGCTGGGGCCAACGTCCTGACTTTC. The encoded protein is CSAYLTSWEAGANVLTF. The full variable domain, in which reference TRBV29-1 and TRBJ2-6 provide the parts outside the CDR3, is SAVISQKPSRDICQRGTSLTIQCQVDSQVTMMFWYRQQPGQSLTLIATANQGSEATYESGFVIDKFPISRPNLTFSTLTVSNMSPEDSSIYLCSAYLTSWEAGANVLTFGAGSRLTVL.